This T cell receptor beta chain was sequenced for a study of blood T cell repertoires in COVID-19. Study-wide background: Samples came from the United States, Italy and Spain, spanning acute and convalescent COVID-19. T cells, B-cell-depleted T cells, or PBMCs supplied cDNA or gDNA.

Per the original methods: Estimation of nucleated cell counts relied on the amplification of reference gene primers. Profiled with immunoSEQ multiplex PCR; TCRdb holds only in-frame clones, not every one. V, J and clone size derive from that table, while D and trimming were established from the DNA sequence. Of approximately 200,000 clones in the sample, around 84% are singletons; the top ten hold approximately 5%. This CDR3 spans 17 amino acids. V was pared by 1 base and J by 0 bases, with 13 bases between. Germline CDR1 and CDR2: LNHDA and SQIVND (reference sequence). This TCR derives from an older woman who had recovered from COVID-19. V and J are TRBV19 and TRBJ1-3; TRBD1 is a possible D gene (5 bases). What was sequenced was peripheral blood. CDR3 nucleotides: TGTGCCAGTAGTATAGTGATTTCGGGACTCTCTGGAAACACCATATATTTT. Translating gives CASSIVISGLSGNTIYF.